This T cell receptor beta chain was sequenced in a study of cytomegalovirus exposure and HLA in healthy donors. About the study: Unique TCRs from HLA-typed donors, roughly 89 million of them, were held in an early data release.

Study-wide results and limits: In vitro testing confirmed a few CMV-associated chains as specific for CMV antigens. The listing of roughly 160 TCR beta chains classed them as cytomegalovirus-associated. The HLA-A and HLA-B alleles of most subjects were reportedly predicted accurately from TCR beta sequences.

PCR used 60 Vbeta primers and 13 Jbeta primers. Here immunoSEQ multiplex PCR was the method, and the copy in TCRdb shows in-frame clones only, minus some. The data show about 120,000 clones, about 59% seen once. This clone has more than one count but fewer than ten. Its cognate antigen is unknown. Germline CDR1 reads SGHDN; CDR2 reads FVKESK. The CDR3 runs to 14 residues. Trimming took off 2 bases at V and 8 bases at J, with 13 bases between the two ends. The sample comprised PBMCs. The rearrangement uses TRBV14 and TRBJ2-1, with D possibly being TRBD2 (6 bases). This TCR came from a woman in her thirties or forties in good health and CMV-seropositive. The DNA for the CDR3 is TGTGCCAGCAGCCAATTCCTCCGGGACTATGAGCAGTTCTTC. Protein: CASSQFLRDYEQFF.